One and the same sample provided the 7 T cell receptor beta chains below, sequenced in a study of T cell repertoires in aging, cancer and after chemotherapy. The template was genomic DNA from peripheral blood, not RNA. Rearranged V-D-J TRB sequences were amplified with a mixed TRB-A/B primer pool. TCRdb re-called the multiplex PCR reads through MiXCR, storing one row per CDR3 protein. Among approximately 3,000 distinct CDR3 sequences, roughly 43% were seen once, and the ten largest hold around 5%. The sequencing sample was made of blood. All receptors come from a human donor with a solid tumor.

This clonotype is termed medium-sized. The V call is TRBV6-5, the J call TRBJ2-1; the D is unclear. Looked up from germline, CDR1 is MNHEY and CDR2 is SVGAGI. The CDR3 is 16 residues long. V was shortened by 0 bases and J by 4 bases, with 13 bases between the two germline ends. CDR3 loop: CASSYSPYRSYNEQFF. The CDR3 DNA is TGTGCCAGCAGTTACTCGCCCTACAGATCGTACAATGAGCAGTTCTTC.

The chain carries TRBV11-1 and TRBJ2-3; D remains ambiguous. The CDR3 spans 12 residues. The germline V gene encodes CDR1 SGHAT and CDR2 FQDESV (reference sequence). The germline V and J ends were trimmed by 5 bases and 6 bases, with 9 bases remaining between them. The CDR3 DNA is TGTGCCAGCAGCGATAGATGCGATACGCAGTATTTT. This translates into CASSDRCDTQYF.

This rearrangement joins TRBV6-6 to TRBJ1-5; D uncertain. Germline V gene sequence: CDR1 MNHNY, CDR2 SVGAGI (reference sequence). Trimming took 3 bases from V and 2 from J, leaving 8 bases between them. The CDR3 has 14 residues. DNA for the CDR3: TGTGCCAGCAGTTATACGGGAGGCAATCAGCCCCAGCATTTT. The encoded protein is CASSYTGGNQPQHF.

In this sample, this clonotype turned up a few times. The V gene is TRBV12-3 or TRBV12-4, the J gene TRBJ2-1, with 8 positions matching TRBD2. Trimming cost V 8 bases and J 5 bases; bases outside gene matches: 8. The length of the CDR3 is 14 residues. In DNA form, the CDR3 reads TGTGCCAGCGGCCTAGCGGGCGGCGACAATGAGCAGTTCTTC. This sequence encodes CASGLAGGDNEQFF.

The CDR3 DNA is TGTGCCAGAAGCCCCGACAGCACAGATACGCAGTATTTT. It translates to CARSPDSTDTQYF. This chain connects TRBV6-5 to TRBJ2-3; D remains ambiguous. V was shortened by 9 bases and J by 0 bases, with 10 bases between the two germline ends. This CDR3 spans 13 amino acids. In germline, CDR1 is MNHEY, CDR2 SVGAGI.

The CDR3 bases are TGTGCCAGCAGCGCGGGTAGTGGGACCCAGTACTTC. Its translation is CASSAGSGTQYF. The chain has TRBV5-4 and TRBJ2-5; possible D gene TRBD2, 5 bases. The CDR3 is 12 residues long. The germline V and J ends were trimmed by 4 bases and 7 bases, with 11 bases remaining between them. Germline CDR1 is SGHNT and CDR2 is YYREEE (reference sequence).

The chain carries TRBV19 and TRBJ2-6; D perhaps matches TRBD2 (5 bases). CDR1 is LNHDA and CDR2 is SQIVND in the germline V gene (reference sequence). The V end was cut by 5 bases, the J end by 0 bases, with 14 bases between. This CDR3 comprises 17 residues. Here the CDR3 DNA reads TGTGCCAGTAGTGCCCGAAACCGGGACTCTGGGGCCAACGTCCTGACTTTC. This sequence encodes CASSARNRDSGANVLTF.